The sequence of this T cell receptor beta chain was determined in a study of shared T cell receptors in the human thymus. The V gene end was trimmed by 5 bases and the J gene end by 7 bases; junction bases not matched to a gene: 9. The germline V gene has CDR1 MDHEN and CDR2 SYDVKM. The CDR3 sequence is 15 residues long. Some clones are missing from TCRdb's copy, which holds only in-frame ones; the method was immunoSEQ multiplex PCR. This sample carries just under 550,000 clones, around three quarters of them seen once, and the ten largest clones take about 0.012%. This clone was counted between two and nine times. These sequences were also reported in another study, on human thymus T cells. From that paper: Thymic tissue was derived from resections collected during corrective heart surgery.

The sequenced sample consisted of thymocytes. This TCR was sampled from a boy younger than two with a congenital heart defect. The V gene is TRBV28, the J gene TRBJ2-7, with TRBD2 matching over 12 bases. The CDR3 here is CASSPRTSGIREQYF. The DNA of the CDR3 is TGTGCCAGCAGTCCCAGGACTAGCGGGATCAGGGAGCAGTACTTC.